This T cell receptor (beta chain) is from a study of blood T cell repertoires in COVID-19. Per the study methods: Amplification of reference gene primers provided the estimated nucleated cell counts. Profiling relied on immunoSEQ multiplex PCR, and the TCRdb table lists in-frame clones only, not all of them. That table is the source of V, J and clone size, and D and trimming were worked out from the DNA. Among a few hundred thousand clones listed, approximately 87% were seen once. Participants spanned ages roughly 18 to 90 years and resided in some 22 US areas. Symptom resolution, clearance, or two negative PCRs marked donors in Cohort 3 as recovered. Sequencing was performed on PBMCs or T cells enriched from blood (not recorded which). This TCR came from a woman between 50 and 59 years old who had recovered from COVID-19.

DNA for the CDR3: TGTGCCAGCAGCCCACAGAGCAATCAGCCCCAGCATTTT. Translated: CASSPQSNQPQHF. The chain employs TRBV7-8 and TRBJ1-5; D unclear. CDR1 and CDR2 from the germline V gene are SGHVS and FQNEAQ. With 5 bases removed from V and 1 base from J, the gap between germline ends came to 6 bases. The CDR3 length is 13 residues.